This T cell receptor beta chain was recovered during a study of T cell responses to AZD1222 COVID-19 vaccine. Study results and limitations: Seropositive status at baseline applied to only five to seven AZD1222 recipients. Unmutated variant regions are reportedly the target of nearly half of TCRs that are spike-specific. Every sample of the repertoires postdated the peak T cell response. Clonal diversity was possibly underestimated, and the donors were mostly white British, with more females.

The V and J ends lost 3 bases and 3 bases respectively, with 12 bases between them. The CDR3 runs 15 residues. Germline V gene lookup returns CDR1 SEHNR and CDR2 FQNEAQ (reference sequence). Sequenced by immunoSEQ multiplex PCR; TCRdb stores in-frame clones only, minus some. The sample contains roughly 100,000 clones, 88% of which appear only once. This clone was detected only a few times. The antigen is unknown. The clonotype originates from an adult in good health. The material sequenced was peripheral blood, taken on day 0 of AZD1222 vaccination. The chain carries TRBV7-9 and TRBJ2-1, with D perhaps being TRBD1 or TRBD2 (5 bases each). CDR3 in DNA: TGTGCCAGCAGCTTTGTGAGGGGCGTCTACAATGAGCAGTTCTTC. As protein: CASSFVRGVYNEQFF.